The T cell receptor beta chain described here comes from a study of OX40 agonist ivuxolimab in advanced cancers. Study summary: Patients were treated with intravenous ivuxolimab, dosed at 0.01 to 10 mg/kg and infused every 2 weeks.

This table comes from immunoSEQ multiplex PCR, and its TCRdb copy is limited to in-frame clones, with some not included. The sample records 37,000 or so clones, approximately 81% being singletons. This CDR3 contains 14 residues. V lost 7 bases, J lost 5 bases, and 17 bases lay in between. The germline V gene encodes CDR1 KGHSH and CDR2 LQKENI. The sample consisted of CD4+ or CD8+ T cells sorted from blood, taken in a trial of the OX40 agonist ivuxolimab. This clonotype was obtained from an adult with an advanced solid tumor such as melanoma, head and neck, liver or kidney cancer. The chain is built from TRBV18 and TRBJ1-1; weak D call: TRBD1 (5 bases). This CDR3 reads CASYSRQGLTEAFF. The DNA for the CDR3 is TGTGCCAGCTACTCACGGCAGGGATTAACTGAAGCTTTCTTT.